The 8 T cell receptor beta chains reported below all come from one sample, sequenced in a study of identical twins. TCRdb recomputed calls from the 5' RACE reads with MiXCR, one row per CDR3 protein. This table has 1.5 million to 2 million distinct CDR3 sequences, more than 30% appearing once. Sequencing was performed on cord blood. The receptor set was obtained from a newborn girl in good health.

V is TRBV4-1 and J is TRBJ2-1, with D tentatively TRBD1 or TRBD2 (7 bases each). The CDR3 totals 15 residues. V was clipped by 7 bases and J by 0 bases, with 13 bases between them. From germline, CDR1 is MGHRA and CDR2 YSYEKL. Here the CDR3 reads CASTRGGISYNEQFF. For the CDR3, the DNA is TGCGCCAGCACCAGGGGGGGGATCTCCTACAATGAGCAGTTCTTC.

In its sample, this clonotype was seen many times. The CDR3 coding sequence is TGTGCCAGCAGCCCATGGACAGATTCCTACGAGCAGTACTTC. This codes for CASSPWTDSYEQYF. The chain joins TRBV7-2 to TRBJ2-7, with D possibly TRBD1 on 6 matching bases. Germline V CDR1 and CDR2: SGHTA, FQGNSA. The CDR3 extends over 14 amino acids. V was pared by 5 bases and J by 1 base, with 12 bases between. Based on the CDR3 plus reference TRBV7-2 and TRBJ2-7, the full variable domain is GAGVSQSPSNKVTEKGKDVELRCDPISGHTALYWYRQSLGQGLEFLIYFQGNSAPDKSGLPSDRFSAERTGGSVSTLTIQRTQQEDSAVYLCASSPWTDSYEQYFGPGTRLTVT.

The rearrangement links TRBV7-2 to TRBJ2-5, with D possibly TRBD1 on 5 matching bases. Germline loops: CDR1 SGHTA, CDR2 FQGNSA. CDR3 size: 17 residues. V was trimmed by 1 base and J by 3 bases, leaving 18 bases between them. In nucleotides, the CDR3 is TGTGCCAGCAGCTTAGGCTCTGGGGCGTATGTGAAAGAGACCCAGTACTTC. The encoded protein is CASSLGSGAYVKETQYF.

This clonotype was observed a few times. The CDR3 loop reads CASSRIIRGRGEKLFF. CDR3 sequence (DNA): TGTGCCAGCAGCCGTATCATCAGGGGGAGAGGTGAAAAACTGTTTTTT. The chain combines TRBV11-2 with TRBJ1-4, with 7 nucleotides matching TRBD1. This CDR3 has 16 residues. Germline V gives CDR1 SGHAT, CDR2 FQNNGV. J lost 7 bases, V lost 5 bases, and 13 bases had no gene match.

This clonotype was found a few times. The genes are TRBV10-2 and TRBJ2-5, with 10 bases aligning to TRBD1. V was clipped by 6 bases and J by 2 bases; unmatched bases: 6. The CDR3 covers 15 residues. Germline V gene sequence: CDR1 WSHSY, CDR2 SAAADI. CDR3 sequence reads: CASSERTGGQETQYF. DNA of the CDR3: TGCGCCAGCAGCGAACGGACAGGGGGTCAAGAGACCCAGTACTTC.

CDR3 protein: CASSFASGLSSYEQYF. The CDR3 DNA reads TGTGCCAGCAGCTTCGCTAGCGGGTTAAGCTCCTACGAGCAGTACTTC. The chain has TRBV7-6 and TRBJ2-7; 8 nucleotides line up with TRBD2. V dropped 3 bases and J dropped 0; count of bases not matched to a gene: 7. This CDR3 contains 16 residues. The V gene's germline CDR1 is SGHVS and CDR2 FNYEAQ. The entire variable domain, with the rest obtained from reference TRBV7-6 and TRBJ2-7, is as follows: GAGVSQSPRYKVTKRGQDVALRCDPISGHVSLYWYRQALGQGPEFLTYFNYEAQQDKSGLPNDRFSAERPEGSISTLTIQRTEQRDSAMYRCASSFASGLSSYEQYFGPGTRLTVT.

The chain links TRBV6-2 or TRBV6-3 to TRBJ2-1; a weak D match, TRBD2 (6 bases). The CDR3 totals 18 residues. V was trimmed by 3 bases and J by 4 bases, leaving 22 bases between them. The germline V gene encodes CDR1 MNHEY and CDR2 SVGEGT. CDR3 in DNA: TGTGCCAGCAGTTATACCCTGACCCTAGCGCATACGTACAATGAGCAGTTCTTC. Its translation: CASSYTLTLAHTYNEQFF.

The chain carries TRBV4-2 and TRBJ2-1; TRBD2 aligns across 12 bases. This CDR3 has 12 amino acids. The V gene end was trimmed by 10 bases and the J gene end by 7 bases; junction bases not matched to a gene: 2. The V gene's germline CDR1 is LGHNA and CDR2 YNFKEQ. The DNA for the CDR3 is TGTGCCATACTAGCGGGGGGAAATGAGCAGTTCTTC. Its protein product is CAILAGGNEQFF.